One sample yielded the 22 T cell receptor beta chains listed below, sequenced in a study of T cell responses to AZD1222 COVID-19 vaccine. TCRdb keeps only in-frame clones here, not all; method: immunoSEQ multiplex PCR. Among 150,000 to 250,000 clones listed, approximately 93% were seen once. The starting material was peripheral blood, obtained 28 days after the second AZD1222 dose. The receptors here all came from an adult who received the AZD1222 COVID-19 vaccine.

V gene TRBV11-2 combines with J gene TRBJ2-5; 8 nucleotides agree with TRBD1. Germline V CDR1 and CDR2: SGHAT, FQNNGV. CDR3 length equals 15 residues. Germline trimming cut 3 bases from V and 3 bases from J; bases unmatched to any gene: 6. The CDR3, as DNA: TGTGCCAGCAGCTTTCTCGGACAGGGTGAAGAGACCCAGTACTTC. This sequence encodes CASSFLGQGEETQYF.

The chain has TRBV24-1 and TRBJ2-1; D perhaps matches TRBD1 (6 bases). The CDR3 is made up of 14 amino acids. V was clipped by 5 bases and J by 5 bases, with 12 bases between them. CDR1 KGHDR and CDR2 SFDVKD come from the germline V gene. CDR3 region: CATSGRDKNNEQFF. As DNA, the CDR3 is TGTGCCACCAGTGGCAGGGACAAGAACAATGAGCAGTTCTTC.

V is TRBV6-2 or TRBV6-3 and J is TRBJ1-2; TRBD1 aligns across 8 bases. J lost 4 bases, V lost 5 bases, and 12 bases had no gene match. Germline assignment: CDR1 MNHEY and CDR2 SVGEGT. The CDR3 runs 16 residues. CDR3 amino acids: CASSRRQSGGFYGYTF. The CDR3 DNA is TGTGCCAGCAGTCGACGACAGTCAGGGGGCTTCTATGGCTACACCTTC.

Written as DNA, the CDR3 is TGTGCCAGCTCACCACCGATCCGGCCAGGGGGTTACAATGAGCAGTTCTTC. This translates into CASSPPIRPGGYNEQFF. The chain has TRBV18 and TRBJ2-1; 7 bases line up with TRBD1. J gave up 4 bases and V 0 bases, and 9 bases lay outside the gene matches. Germline CDR1 reads KGHSH; CDR2 reads LQKENI. This CDR3 is 17 amino acids long.

J is TRBJ1-1 and V is TRBV30; no firm D call. The V end lost 2 bases, the J end lost 4 bases, and 14 bases lay between the germline ends. Germline CDR1 GTSNPN, CDR2 SVGIG (reference sequence). This CDR3 comprises 14 residues. The CDR3 region is CAWSRRTGATEAFF. The CDR3 nucleotides read TGTGCCTGGAGTCGGAGGACCGGAGCCACTGAAGCTTTCTTT. Supplemented by reference TRBV30 and TRBJ1-1, the full variable domain reads SQTIHQWPATLVQPVGSPLSLECTVEGTSNPNLYWYRQAAGRGLQLLFYSVGIGQISSEVPQNLSASRPQDRQFILSSKKLLLSDSGFYLCAWSRRTGATEAFFGQGTRLTVV.

The J gene is TRBJ1-6, the V gene TRBV6-2 or TRBV6-3; D unresolved. The germline V gene has CDR1 MNHEY and CDR2 SVGEGT. This CDR3 is built from 15 residues. Trimming removed 2 bases at V and 2 bases at J, with 7 bases between. CDR3 sequence reads: CASSYGQAYNSPLHF. Here the CDR3 DNA reads TGTGCCAGCAGTTACGGCCAGGCCTATAATTCACCCCTCCACTTT.

V is TRBV7-2 and J is TRBJ1-2, with D unresolved. Between the trimmed V and J ends, which lost 1 base and 5 bases, there was a span of 8 bases. Germline loops: CDR1 SGHTA, CDR2 FQGNSA. This CDR3 spans 13 amino acids. The CDR3 nucleotides are TGTGCCAGCAGCTTAGATTCACAGTATGGCTACACCTTC. Amino acid sequence: CASSLDSQYGYTF.

The chain recombines TRBV9 with TRBJ2-5; 13 bases fit TRBD2. Losses at the gene ends were 4 bases for V and 1 base for J; bases not matched to a gene: 4. The length of the CDR3 is 16 residues. Germline assignment: CDR1 SGDLS and CDR2 YYNGEE. For the CDR3, the DNA is TGTGCCAGCAGCTTAGGACTAGCGGGGGCCCAAGAGACCCAGTACTTC. Its protein product is CASSLGLAGAQETQYF. The whole variable domain, remainder taken from reference TRBV9 and TRBJ2-5, is DSGVTQTPKHLITATGQRVTLRCSPRSGDLSVYWYQQSLDQGLQFLIQYYNGEERAKGNILERFSAQQFPDLHSELNLSSLELGDSALYFCASSLGLAGAQETQYFGPGTRLLVL.

CDR3 nucleotide sequence: TGTGCCAGCAGCTCGGGACAGGGGGTTACCGGGGAGCTGTTTTTT. Residues: CASSSGQGVTGELFF. V and J are TRBV5-4 and TRBJ2-2; 11 positions match TRBD1. The junction had 3 bases not matched to a gene; V was cut back by 3 bases and J by 5 bases. Germline-derived CDR1 and CDR2 are SGHNT and YYREEE (reference sequence). The CDR3 sequence is 15 residues long.

Only one count was recorded for this clone. The rearrangement joins TRBV6-5 to TRBJ1-2, with 7 bases that match TRBD1. Germline CDR1 is MNHEY and CDR2 is SVGAGI. J gave up 4 bases and V 5 bases, and 7 bases lay outside the gene matches. The CDR3 runs 14 residues. CDR3 in DNA: TGTGCCAGCAGTACCCGGGACAGAGCCTATGGCTACACCTTC. It codes for CASSTRDRAYGYTF.

The chain couples TRBV6-2 or TRBV6-3 to TRBJ1-2; possibly TRBD1 for D (5 bases). Trimming took off 5 bases at V and 0 bases at J, with 13 bases between the two ends. Germline values: CDR1 MNHEY, CDR2 SVGEGT. The CDR3 contains 15 residues. CDR3 sequence reads: CASSDPGSANYGYTF. The CDR3 region has the DNA TGTGCCAGCAGTGACCCAGGGTCAGCTAACTATGGCTACACCTTC.

The rearrangement uses TRBV6-5 and TRBJ1-2; no clear D. The V gene's germline CDR1 is MNHEY and CDR2 SVGAGI. The CDR3 runs 15 residues. V gave up 7 bases and J gave up 2 bases, with 17 bases separating them. CDR3 coding DNA: TGTGCCAGCACTCCGGGCGCACTTTGGAACTATGGCTACACCTTC. Encoded protein: CASTPGALWNYGYTF.

V usage is TRBV12-3 or TRBV12-4 and J usage is TRBJ1-4; D uncertain. There are 12 residues in the CDR3. With 3 bases removed from V and 8 bases from J, the gap between germline ends came to 7 bases. CDR3 loop: CASSLREEKLFF. CDR3 sequence (DNA): TGTGCCAGCAGTTTGAGGGAGGAAAAACTGTTTTTT.

The V call is TRBV4-3, the J call TRBJ1-1, with 7 positions matching TRBD1. Per the germline V gene, CDR1 is LGHNA and CDR2 is YSLEER. CDR3 length: 15 amino acids. V trimming: 0 bases; J trimming: 4 bases; junction bases outside the gene matches: 5. CDR3 in amino acids: CASSQDTGVRTEAFF. The CDR3 DNA reads as TGCGCCAGCAGCCAAGATACAGGGGTGCGCACTGAAGCTTTCTTT.

The rearrangement joins TRBV5-6 to TRBJ1-4, with 7 bases that match TRBD1. This CDR3 has 15 amino acids. Germline trimming cut 3 bases from V and 7 bases from J; bases unmatched to any gene: 9. From germline, CDR1 is SGHDT and CDR2 YYEEEE. The CDR3 DNA reads as TGTGCCAGCAGCTCTGAGGGCAGGGGGGTTGAAAAACTGTTTTTT. Its protein product is CASSSEGRGVEKLFF.

This clone was seen just once. V is TRBV27 and J is TRBJ2-1, with 7 bases identical to TRBD2. Trimming at V came to 1 base and at J to 6 bases, leaving 9 bases not matched to a gene. Germline CDR1 MNHEY, CDR2 SMNVEV (reference sequence). This CDR3 is 16 amino acids long. Here the CDR3 DNA reads TGTGCCAGCAGTTTATTTGGGGGAGGGCTTCCCAATGAGCAGTTCTTC. Encoded protein: CASSLFGGGLPNEQFF.

As concerns this clone: The sample has other DNA sequences that encode this CDR3 too. The rearrangement links TRBV3-1 (or the pseudogene TRBV3-2) to TRBJ1-5; no reliable D call. Trimming removed 1 base at V and 4 bases at J, with 5 bases between. This CDR3 is built from 13 residues. Germline lookup yields CDR1 LGHDT and CDR2 YNNKEL (reference sequence). CDR3: CASSQAVNQPQHF. The DNA for the CDR3 is TGTGCCAGCAGCCAAGCTGTGAATCAGCCCCAGCATTTT.

The CDR3: CATSRAGVTDTQYF. Here the CDR3 DNA reads TGTGCCACCAGTCGGGCGGGGGTCACAGATACGCAGTATTTT. The chain links TRBV24-1 to TRBJ2-3; 7 bases are a match to TRBD2. The CDR3 runs 14 residues. V lost 6 bases to trimming and J lost 2 bases; unmatched junction nucleotides: 4. Germline V gives CDR1 KGHDR, CDR2 SFDVKD.

This chain joins TRBV30 and TRBJ1-1, with D perhaps matching TRBD1 (6 bases). This CDR3 spans 13 amino acids. Germline V gene sequence: CDR1 GTSNPN, CDR2 SVGIG (reference sequence). Trimming cost V 7 bases and J 5 bases, with 17 bases left between them. The DNA for the CDR3 is TGTGCCTTGAACAGGGAAGTAGGGACTGAAGCTTTCTTT. Translating gives CALNREVGTEAFF. The entire variable domain, with the rest obtained from reference TRBV30 and TRBJ1-1, is as follows: SQTIHQWPATLVQPVGSPLSLECTVEGTSNPNLYWYRQAAGRGLQLLFYSVGIGQISSEVPQNLSASRPQDRQFILSSKKLLLSDSGFYLCALNREVGTEAFFGQGTRLTVV.

The chain recombines TRBV10-3 with TRBJ1-2, with 7 nucleotides matching TRBD1. Germline CDR1 ENHRY, CDR2 SYGVKD. V trimming: 10 bases; J trimming: 1 base; junction bases outside the gene matches: 6. The CDR3 spans 13 residues. The CDR3 region is CATRDSNNYGYTF. The CDR3 nucleotides are TGTGCCACCCGGGACAGTAATAACTATGGCTACACCTTC.

The chain has TRBV19 and TRBJ1-2; 9 bases align to TRBD1. Germline-derived CDR1 and CDR2 are LNHDA and SQIVND (reference sequence). The CDR3 totals 15 residues. Trimming took 4 bases from V and 4 from J; bases not matched to a gene: 7. The CDR3 loop is CASSKQGASGYGYTF. For the CDR3, the DNA is TGTGCCAGTAGTAAACAGGGGGCCAGTGGCTATGGCTACACCTTC. The full variable domain, in which reference TRBV19 and TRBJ1-2 provide the parts outside the CDR3, is DGGITQSPKYLFRKEGQNVTLSCEQNLNHDAMYWYRQDPGQGLRLIYYSQIVNDFQKGDIAEGYSVSREKKESFPLTVTSAQKNPTAFYLCASSKQGASGYGYTFGSGTRLTVV.

This chain uses TRBV6-6 with TRBJ1-5; a possible D gene is TRBD1 (6 bases). The CDR3 sequence is 15 residues long. Germline lookup yields CDR1 MNHNY and CDR2 SVGAGI (reference sequence). The germline V and J ends were trimmed by 7 bases and 3 bases, with 16 bases remaining between them. This CDR3 is CASTPTGGLNQPQHF. CDR3 in DNA: TGTGCCAGCACTCCGACAGGAGGCCTCAATCAGCCCCAGCATTTT.